Listed here are 3 T cell receptor beta chains from one sample, sequenced in a study of vaccination and CD4 T cells after COVID-19. Treatment noted: roughly 11-day PBMC culture with coronavirus spike peptide pools or control peptides (ViraFEST assay). With the Oncomine TCR Beta short-read assay, DNA from cultured CD4+ T cells was sequenced. One entry per CDR3 protein, called by TCRdb with MiXCR from the PCR reads. The data contain around 16,000 distinct CDR3 sequences, around 50% of them singletons. Their antigens are not known. This material consisted of CD4+ T cells from blood, cultured in vitro, taken before SARS-CoV-2 vaccination. The receptors originated from a human donor who had recovered from COVID-19.

The chain recombines TRBV6-1 with TRBJ2-4; 8 bases align to TRBD2. Trimming cost V 5 bases and J 0 bases; bases outside gene matches: 3. This CDR3 has 15 amino acids. Germline lookup yields CDR1 MNHNS and CDR2 SASEGT. The CDR3: CASSTGGLAKNIQYF. The CDR3 DNA follows: TGTGCCAGCAGTACGGGGGGGCTAGCCAAAAACATTCAGTACTTC.

CDR3 protein: CSASRASGRIGEQYF. The CDR3 bases are TGCAGCGCATCAAGGGCTAGCGGGAGAATAGGAGAGCAGTACTTC. This rearrangement joins TRBV29-1 to TRBJ2-7, with 10 bases identical to TRBD2. The CDR3 totals 15 residues. CDR1 and CDR2 (germline): SQVTM, ANQGSEA. Trimming removed 7 bases from V and 7 bases from J; junction bases left unmatched: 16.

The V and J genes are TRBV25-1 and TRBJ1-6; maybe TRBD1 (5 bases). V lost 5 bases and J lost 15, with 20 bases in between. There are 14 residues in the CDR3. Germline CDR1 is MGHDK and CDR2 is SYGVNS. The CDR3 nucleotides read TGTGCCAGCAGTTCAATGGGGGGGGAGCAGCTCCTCCACTTT. This codes for CASSSMGGEQLLHF.